A single sample gave rise to the 9 T cell receptor beta chains below, sequenced in a study of cytomegalovirus exposure and HLA in healthy donors. The PCR made use of 60 Vbeta and 13 Jbeta primers. Assay: immunoSEQ multiplex PCR; the TCRdb copy retains only in-frame clones and omits some. The sample carries around 190,000 clones, around 87% recorded once. Input material: PBMCs. These receptors were collected from a young woman in good health and CMV-seronegative.

On this clone itself: At one end, the junction sequence differs from germline, possibly due to a read error. The chain links TRBV11-2 to TRBJ1-4; TRBD1 matches 9 bases. Germline CDR1 and CDR2: SGHAT and FQNNGV. There are 14 residues in the CDR3. In DNA, the CDR3 is TGTGCCAGCAGCTTAGAGGGTACAGGGGGCCCAAAACTTTTT. Residues: CASSLEGTGGPKLF.

J is TRBJ1-4 and V is TRBV4-2, with D perhaps matching TRBD1 (6 bases). The V end was cut by 1 base, the J end by 8 bases, with 8 bases between. The CDR3 covers 13 residues. The germline gives CDR1 LGHNA, CDR2 YNFKEQ. The CDR3 DNA is TGTGCCAGCAGCCAAGGGGGGCGGGAAAAACTGTTTTTT. Protein product: CASSQGGREKLFF.

V and J are TRBV2 and TRBJ1-5; maybe TRBD1 (5 bases). CDR1 is SNHLY, CDR2 FYNNEI, per germline. Trimming took 2 bases from V and 7 from J, leaving 12 bases between them. The CDR3 has 14 residues. Written as DNA, the CDR3 is TGTGCCAGCAGTGAAAACAGGAACGGGCAGCCCCAGCATTTT. It translates to CASSENRNGQPQHF.

J is TRBJ2-2 and V is TRBV7-3, with 7 bases that match TRBD1. The CDR3 has 17 residues. The germline gives CDR1 SGHTA, CDR2 FQGTGA. The V segment lost 2 bases and the J segment 7 bases; nucleotides outside the gene matches: 13. The CDR3 reads CASSLHAGTAIIGELFF. The DNA for the CDR3 is TGTGCCAGCAGCTTACACGCCGGGACAGCGATAATCGGGGAGCTGTTTTTT.

CDR3 sequence (DNA): TGTGCCATCAGTGACAGAATAGGGCAGGGGTTAGATACGCAGTATTTT. This codes for CAISDRIGQGLDTQYF. V is TRBV10-3 and J is TRBJ2-3; possible D gene TRBD1, 6 bases. From germline, CDR1 is ENHRY and CDR2 SYGVKD. Trimming removed 3 bases from V and 5 bases from J, with 18 bases in between. This CDR3 is 16 amino acids long.

This clone was detected a few times. The chain recombines TRBV10-3 with TRBJ1-1; 7 bases agree with TRBD1. Unmatched junction bases numbered 10, after V lost 0 bases and J lost 0 bases. CDR1 and CDR2 from the germline V gene are ENHRY and SYGVKD. The CDR3 contains 18 residues. In DNA, the CDR3 is TGTGCCATCAGTGAGTCAGATAGGGGGCGGGGGGTGAACACTGAAGCTTTCTTT. It codes for CAISESDRGRGVNTEAFF.

The rearrangement uses TRBV5-1 and TRBJ2-1; 9 positions agree with TRBD1. The CDR3 has 17 residues. J lost 5 bases, V lost 0 bases, and 9 bases had no gene match. Germline-derived CDR1 and CDR2 are SGHRS and YFSETQ. In DNA, the CDR3 is TGCGCCAGCAGCTTGGCCGGGGCGGGACAGGGAGACAATGAGCAGTTCTTC. Its translation is CASSLAGAGQGDNEQFF.

The V gene is TRBV30, the J gene TRBJ1-2; the D gene is possibly TRBD1 (6 bases). The length of the CDR3 is 15 residues. V was trimmed by 2 bases and J by 8 bases, leaving 21 bases between them. Germline CDR1 and CDR2: GTSNPN and SVGIG (reference sequence). The CDR3 loop is CAWSRGGTIVDGYTF. CDR3 nucleotide sequence: TGTGCCTGGAGTAGGGGAGGGACAATTGTTGACGGCTACACCTTC.

The rearrangement uses TRBV5-6 and TRBJ2-5, with 8 nucleotides matching TRBD1. The trim removed 0 bases at V and 4 bases at J, leaving 2 bases unmatched. The CDR3 is 14 residues long. CDR1 is SGHDT, CDR2 YYEEEE, per germline. In nucleotides, the CDR3 is TGTGCCAGCAGCTTGGGCCAGGGGGCAGAGACCCAGTACTTC. Its protein is CASSLGQGAETQYF.